This T cell receptor (beta chain) derives from a study of T cells in Graves' hyperthyroidism and ophthalmopathy. There were TCR beta CDR3 regions amplified from RNA transcripts. When the TCR CDR3 underwent first-round RT-PCR, the HTBI primer set was used. TCRdb independently ran MiXCR on the multiplex PCR reads; one entry per CDR3 protein. This sample has about 640,000 distinct CDR3 sequences, with 20% found just once. Exclusion of patients followed from uncontrolled infection, other autoimmune disease, pregnancy or lactation. In germline, CDR1 is SGHNT, CDR2 YYREEE (reference sequence). CDR3 length: 15 residues. V lost 4 bases to trimming and J lost 6 bases; unmatched junction nucleotides: 9. This clonotype turned up a few times.

The sequence derives from a young man with Graves' ophthalmopathy. The chain combines TRBV5-4 with TRBJ2-1; TRBD2 aligns across 8 bases. The sample consisted of blood. The CDR3 coding sequence is TGTGCCAGCAGCATTGGTAGGGGGACTAGCAATGAGCAGTTCTTC. This gives the protein CASSIGRGTSNEQFF.